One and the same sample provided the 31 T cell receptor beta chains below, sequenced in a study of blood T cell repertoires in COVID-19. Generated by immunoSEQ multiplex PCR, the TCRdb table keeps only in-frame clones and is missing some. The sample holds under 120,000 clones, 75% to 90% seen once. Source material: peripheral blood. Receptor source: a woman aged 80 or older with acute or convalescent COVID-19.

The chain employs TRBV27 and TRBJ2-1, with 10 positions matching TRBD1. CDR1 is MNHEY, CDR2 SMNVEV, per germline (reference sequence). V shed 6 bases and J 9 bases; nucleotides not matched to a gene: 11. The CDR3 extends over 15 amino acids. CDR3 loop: CASRRPGQGTGEQFF. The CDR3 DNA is TGTGCCAGCAGGAGACCGGGACAGGGGACTGGTGAGCAGTTCTTC.

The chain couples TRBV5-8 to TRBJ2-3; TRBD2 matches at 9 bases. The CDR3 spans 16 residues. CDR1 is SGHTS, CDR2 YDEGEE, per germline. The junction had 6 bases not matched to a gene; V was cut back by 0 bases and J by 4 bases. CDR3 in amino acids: CASSLGRGGLADTQYF. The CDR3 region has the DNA TGTGCCAGCAGCTTGGGGCGGGGGGGCCTCGCAGATACGCAGTATTTT.

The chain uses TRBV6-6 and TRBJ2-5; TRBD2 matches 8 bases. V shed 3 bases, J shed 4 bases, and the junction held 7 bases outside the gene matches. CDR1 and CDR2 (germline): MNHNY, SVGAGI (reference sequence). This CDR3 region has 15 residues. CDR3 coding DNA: TGTGCCAGCAGTTATCCCGGACGGGAGGGAGAGACCCAGTACTTC. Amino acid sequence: CASSYPGREGETQYF.

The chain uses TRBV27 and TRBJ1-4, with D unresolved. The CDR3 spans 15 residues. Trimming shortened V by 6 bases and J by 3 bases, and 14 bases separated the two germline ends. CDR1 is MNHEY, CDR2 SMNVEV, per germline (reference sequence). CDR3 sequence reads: CASSSLGAPNEKLFF. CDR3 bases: TGTGCCAGCAGCTCCCTAGGAGCACCTAATGAAAAACTGTTTTTT.

CDR3 nucleotides: TGCGCCAGCAGCTTGCTAGCGGGGAACAACAATGAGCAGTTCTTC. Translation gives CASSLLAGNNNEQFF. This rearrangement joins TRBV5-1 to TRBJ2-1, with 9 positions matching TRBD2. V lost 1 base to trimming and J lost 5 bases; unmatched junction nucleotides: 4. This CDR3 is built from 15 residues. Germline lookup yields CDR1 SGHRS and CDR2 YFSETQ.

For the CDR3, the DNA is TGTGCCACCACGCGGGGCGGAAGCTATGGCTACACCTTC. This encodes CATTRGGSYGYTF. This chain joins TRBV19 and TRBJ1-2, with a possible D match to TRBD1 (5 bases). V was shortened by 10 bases and J by 4 bases, with 16 bases between the two germline ends. CDR3 length equals 13 residues. The germline gives CDR1 LNHDA, CDR2 SQIVND (reference sequence).

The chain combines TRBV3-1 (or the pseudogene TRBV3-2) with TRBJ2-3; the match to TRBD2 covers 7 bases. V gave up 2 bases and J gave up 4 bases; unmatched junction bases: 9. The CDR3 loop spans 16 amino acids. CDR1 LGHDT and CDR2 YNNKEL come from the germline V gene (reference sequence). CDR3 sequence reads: CASSQRPGLVSDTQYF. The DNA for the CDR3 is TGTGCCAGCAGCCAAAGACCTGGACTAGTTTCAGATACGCAGTATTTT.

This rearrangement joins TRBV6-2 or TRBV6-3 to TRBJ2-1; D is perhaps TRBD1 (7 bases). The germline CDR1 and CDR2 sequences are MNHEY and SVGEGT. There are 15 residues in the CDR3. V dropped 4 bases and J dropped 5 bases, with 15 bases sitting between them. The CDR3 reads CASSLPAGGHNEQFF. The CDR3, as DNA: TGTGCCAGCAGTTTACCAGCAGGGGGGCACAATGAGCAGTTCTTC.

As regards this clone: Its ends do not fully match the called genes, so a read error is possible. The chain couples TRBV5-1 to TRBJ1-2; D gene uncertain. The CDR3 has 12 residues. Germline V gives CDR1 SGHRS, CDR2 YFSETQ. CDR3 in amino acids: CASSLDREPPSF. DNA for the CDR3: TGCGCCAGCAGCTTGGACAGAGAGCCACCCAGTTTC.

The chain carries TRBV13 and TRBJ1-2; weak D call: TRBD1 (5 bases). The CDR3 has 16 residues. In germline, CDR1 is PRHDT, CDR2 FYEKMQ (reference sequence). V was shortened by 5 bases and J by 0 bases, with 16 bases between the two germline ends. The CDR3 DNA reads TGTGCCAGCAGCCCGCGGGGCGGAATGACTAACTATGGCTACACCTTC. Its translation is CASSPRGGMTNYGYTF.

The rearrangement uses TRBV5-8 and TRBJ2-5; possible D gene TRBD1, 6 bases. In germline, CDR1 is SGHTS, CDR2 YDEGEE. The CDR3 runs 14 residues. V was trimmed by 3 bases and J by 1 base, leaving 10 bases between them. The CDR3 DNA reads TGTGCCAGCAGCTCCAACAGGGTCCAAGAGACCCAGTACTTC. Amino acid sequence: CASSSNRVQETQYF.

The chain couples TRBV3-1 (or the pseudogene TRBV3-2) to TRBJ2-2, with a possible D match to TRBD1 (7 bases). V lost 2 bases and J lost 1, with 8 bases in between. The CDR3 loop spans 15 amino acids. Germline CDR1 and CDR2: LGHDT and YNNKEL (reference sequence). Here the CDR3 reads CASSQQGGNTGELFF. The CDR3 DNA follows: TGTGCCAGCAGCCAACAGGGGGGGAACACCGGGGAGCTGTTTTTT.

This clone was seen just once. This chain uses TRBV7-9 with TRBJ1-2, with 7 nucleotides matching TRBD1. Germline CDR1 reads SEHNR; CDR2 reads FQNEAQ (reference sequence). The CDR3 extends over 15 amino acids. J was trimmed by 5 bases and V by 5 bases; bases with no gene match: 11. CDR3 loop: CASSGRGWQRYGYTF. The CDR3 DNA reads TGTGCCAGCAGCGGCAGGGGGTGGCAACGTTATGGCTACACCTTC.

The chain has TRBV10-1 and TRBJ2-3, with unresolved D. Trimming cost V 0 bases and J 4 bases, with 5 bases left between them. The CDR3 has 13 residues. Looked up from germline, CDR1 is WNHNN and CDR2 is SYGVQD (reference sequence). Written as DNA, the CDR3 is TGCGCCAGCAGTGAGTCGAGTGCAGATACGCAGTATTTT. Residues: CASSESSADTQYF.

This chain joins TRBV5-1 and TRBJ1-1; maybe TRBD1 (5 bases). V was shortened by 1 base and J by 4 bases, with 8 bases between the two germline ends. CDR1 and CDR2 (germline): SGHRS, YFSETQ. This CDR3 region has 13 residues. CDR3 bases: TGCGCCAGCAGCTTGTCAGGGTTCACTGAAGCTTTCTTT. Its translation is CASSLSGFTEAFF. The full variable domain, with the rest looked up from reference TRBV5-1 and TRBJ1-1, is KAGVTQTPRYLIKTRGQQVTLSCSPISGHRSVSWYQQTPGQGLQFLFEYFSETQRNKGNFPGRFSGRQFSNSRSEMNVSTLELGDSALYLCASSLSGFTEAFFGQGTRLTVV.

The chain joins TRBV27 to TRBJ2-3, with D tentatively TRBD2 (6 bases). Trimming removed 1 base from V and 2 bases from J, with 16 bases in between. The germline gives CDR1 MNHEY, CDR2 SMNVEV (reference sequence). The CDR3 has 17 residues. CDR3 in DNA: TGTGCCAGCAGTTTATTCGGCGGAGGGAACCCCACAGATACGCAGTATTTT. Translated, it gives CASSLFGGGNPTDTQYF.

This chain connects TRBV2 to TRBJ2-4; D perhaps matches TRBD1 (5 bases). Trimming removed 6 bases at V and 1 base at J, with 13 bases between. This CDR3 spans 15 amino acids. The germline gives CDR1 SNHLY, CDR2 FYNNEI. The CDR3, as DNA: TGTGCCAGCAGCGAACAGGCGTTGGCCAAAAACATTCAGTACTTC. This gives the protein CASSEQALAKNIQYF.

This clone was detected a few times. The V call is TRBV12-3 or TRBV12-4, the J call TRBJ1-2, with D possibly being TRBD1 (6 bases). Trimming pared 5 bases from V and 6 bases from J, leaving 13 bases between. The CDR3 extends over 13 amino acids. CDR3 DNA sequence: TGTGCCAGCAGTCCGCTCCAGGGGCATGGCTACACCTTC. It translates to CASSPLQGHGYTF.

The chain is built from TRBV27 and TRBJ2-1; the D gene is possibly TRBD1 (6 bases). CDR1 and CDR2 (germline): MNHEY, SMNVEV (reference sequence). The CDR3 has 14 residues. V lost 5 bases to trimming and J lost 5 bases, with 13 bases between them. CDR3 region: CASSLPGQNNEQFF. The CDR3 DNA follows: TGTGCCAGCAGTCTGCCGGGACAAAACAATGAGCAGTTCTTC.

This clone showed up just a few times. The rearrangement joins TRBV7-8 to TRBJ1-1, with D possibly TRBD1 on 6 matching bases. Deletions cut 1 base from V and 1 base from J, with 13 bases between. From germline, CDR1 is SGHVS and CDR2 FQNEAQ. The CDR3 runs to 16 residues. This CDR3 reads CASSLGPGTTNTEAFF. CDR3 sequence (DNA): TGTGCCAGCAGCTTAGGCCCCGGGACAACGAACACTGAAGCTTTCTTT.

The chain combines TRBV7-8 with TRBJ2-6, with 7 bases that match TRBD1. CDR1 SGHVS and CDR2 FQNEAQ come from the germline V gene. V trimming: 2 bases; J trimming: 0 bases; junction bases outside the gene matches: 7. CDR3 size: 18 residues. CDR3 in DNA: TGTGCCAGCAGCTTACTGACAGGGTTTTCCTCTGGGGCCAACGTCCTGACTTTC. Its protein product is CASSLLTGFSSGANVLTF.

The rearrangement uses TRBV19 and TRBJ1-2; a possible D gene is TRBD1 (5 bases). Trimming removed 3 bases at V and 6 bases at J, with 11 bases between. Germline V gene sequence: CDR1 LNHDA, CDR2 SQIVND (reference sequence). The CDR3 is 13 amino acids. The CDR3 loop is CASSIRGSDGYTF. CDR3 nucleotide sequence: TGTGCCAGTAGTATTAGGGGCTCGGATGGCTACACCTTC.

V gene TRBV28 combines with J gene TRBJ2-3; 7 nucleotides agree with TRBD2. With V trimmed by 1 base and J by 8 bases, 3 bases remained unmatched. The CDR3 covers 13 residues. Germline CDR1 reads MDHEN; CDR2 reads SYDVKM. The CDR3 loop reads CASSLSGLFTQYF. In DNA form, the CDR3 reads TGTGCCAGCAGTTTATCGGGACTATTTACGCAGTATTTT.

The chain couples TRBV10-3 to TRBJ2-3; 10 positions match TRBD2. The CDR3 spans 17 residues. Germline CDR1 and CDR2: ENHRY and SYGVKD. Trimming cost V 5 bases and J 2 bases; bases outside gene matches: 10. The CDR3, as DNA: TGTGCCATCAGTCTCAGCGGGGGGGCGGTAGACACAGATACGCAGTATTTT. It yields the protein CAISLSGGAVDTDTQYF.

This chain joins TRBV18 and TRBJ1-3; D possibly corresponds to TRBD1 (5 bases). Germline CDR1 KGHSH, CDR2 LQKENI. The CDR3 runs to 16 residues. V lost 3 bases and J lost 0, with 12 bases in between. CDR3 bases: TGTGCCAGCTCACCGGAAACAGGCTACTCTGGAAACACCATATATTTT. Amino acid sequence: CASSPETGYSGNTIYF.

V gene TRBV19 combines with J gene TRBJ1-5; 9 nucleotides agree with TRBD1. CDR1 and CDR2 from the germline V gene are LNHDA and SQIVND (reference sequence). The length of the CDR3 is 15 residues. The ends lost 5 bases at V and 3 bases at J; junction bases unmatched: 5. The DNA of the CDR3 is TGTGCCAGTAGTCTCCGGACAGGGGCCAATCAGCCCCAGCATTTT. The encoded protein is CASSLRTGANQPQHF.

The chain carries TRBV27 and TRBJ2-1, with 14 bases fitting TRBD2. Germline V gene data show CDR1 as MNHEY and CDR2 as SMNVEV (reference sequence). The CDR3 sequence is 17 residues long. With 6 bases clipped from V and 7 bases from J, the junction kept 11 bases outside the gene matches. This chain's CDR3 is CASSYGTSGGFPNEQFF. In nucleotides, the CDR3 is TGTGCCAGCAGCTATGGGACTAGCGGGGGTTTCCCGAATGAGCAGTTCTTC.

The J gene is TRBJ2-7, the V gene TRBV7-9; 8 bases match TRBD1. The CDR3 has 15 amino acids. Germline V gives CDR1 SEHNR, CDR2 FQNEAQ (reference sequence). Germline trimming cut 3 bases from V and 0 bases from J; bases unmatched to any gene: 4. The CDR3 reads CASSLWDRHSYEQYF. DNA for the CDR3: TGTGCCAGCAGCTTGTGGGACAGGCACTCCTACGAGCAGTACTTC.

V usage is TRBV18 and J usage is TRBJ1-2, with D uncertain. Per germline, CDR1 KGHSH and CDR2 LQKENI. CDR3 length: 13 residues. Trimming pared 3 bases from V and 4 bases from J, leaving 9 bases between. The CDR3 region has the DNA TGTGCCAGCTCACCTGAGGGTCTCTATGGCTACACCTTC. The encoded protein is CASSPEGLYGYTF.

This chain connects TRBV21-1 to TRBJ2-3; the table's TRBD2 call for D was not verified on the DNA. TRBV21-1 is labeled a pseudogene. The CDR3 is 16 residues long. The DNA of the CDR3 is TGTGCCAGCAGCAACACTAGCCAGACCGGCACAGATACGCAGTATTTT. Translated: CASSNTSQTGTDTQYF.

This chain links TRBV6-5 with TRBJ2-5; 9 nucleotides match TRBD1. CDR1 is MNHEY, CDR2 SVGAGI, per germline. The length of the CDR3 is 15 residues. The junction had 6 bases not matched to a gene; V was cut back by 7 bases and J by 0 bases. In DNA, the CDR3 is TGTGCCAGCAAAATCCGGGACAGGGACCAAGAGACCCAGTACTTC. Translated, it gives CASKIRDRDQETQYF.